This note documents a single T cell receptor (beta chain) sequence. Its cognate antigen is unknown. CDR1 is SGHVS and CDR2 is FNYEAQ in the germline V gene. The J segment lost 3 bases and the V segment lost 4 bases, leaving 4 bases of the junction unmatched. CDR3 size: 14 residues. The method was immunoSEQ multiplex PCR; TCRdb's version includes in-frame clones alone and lacks a portion of them. The data show about 59,000 clones, with approximately 68% seen just once and roughly 8.7% held by the top ten. The data were taken from a study of radiotherapy plus CTLA-4 blockade in lung cancer. Study-level points and caveats: Reportedly, early blood T cell clone dynamics best predicted response, with interferon-beta. Radiotherapy was combined with ipilimumab, and tumor-derived TCR clones then expanded in blood.

The chain couples TRBV7-6 to TRBJ1-1; TRBD1 matches 8 bases. Here the sequenced sample was peripheral blood, taken from a patient treated with radiotherapy plus ipilimumab. The receptor's source is a human donor with non-small cell lung cancer whose response to radiotherapy plus ipilimumab could not be evaluated. The CDR3 DNA sequence: TGTGCCAGCAGCTCAGGACAGGGTGACACTGAAGCTTTCTTT. It specifies CASSSGQGDTEAFF.